This TCR delta chain stems from a study of gamma-delta chains in newborns, infants, children. For the study at large: Microbial exposure reportedly drives polyclonal innate γδ T cell expansion after birth.

This CDR3 is 20 amino acids long. The V gene's germline CDR1 is GEAIGNYY and CDR2 EKD. Trimming cost V 3 bases and J 1 base; bases outside gene matches: 19. TCRdb repeated clone calling on the reads with CATT. The top ten hold approximately 4.4% of the sample, which has more than 9,000 delta-chain clones, roughly 20% seen once. A few counts support this clone. Other DNA sequences in the sample encode the same CDR3. This TCR was sampled from a child who was a newborn, infant or young child, either healthy, febrile or measles-vaccinated (not recorded which). Specimen: blood. The chain recombines TRDV2 with TRDJ1; 10 bases are shared with TRDD3. This chain's CDR3 is CACDDLGGYAAEDRTDKLIF. The CDR3 DNA reads TGTGCCTGTGACGACCTCGGGGGATACGCCGCTGAGGATCGCACCGATAAACTCATCTTT.